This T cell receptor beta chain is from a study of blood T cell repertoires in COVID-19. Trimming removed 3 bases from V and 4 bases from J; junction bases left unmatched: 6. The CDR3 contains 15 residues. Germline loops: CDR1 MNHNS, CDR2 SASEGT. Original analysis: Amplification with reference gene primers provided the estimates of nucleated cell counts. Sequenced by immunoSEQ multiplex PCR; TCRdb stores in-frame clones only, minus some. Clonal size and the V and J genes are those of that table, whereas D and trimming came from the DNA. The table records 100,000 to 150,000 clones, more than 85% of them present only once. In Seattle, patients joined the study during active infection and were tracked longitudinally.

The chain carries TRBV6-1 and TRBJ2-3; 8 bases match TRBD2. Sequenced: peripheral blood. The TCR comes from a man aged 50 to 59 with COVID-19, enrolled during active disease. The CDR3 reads CASSDPGGEPDTQYF. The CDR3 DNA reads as TGTGCCAGCAGTGACCCGGGAGGGGAGCCAGATACGCAGTATTTT.